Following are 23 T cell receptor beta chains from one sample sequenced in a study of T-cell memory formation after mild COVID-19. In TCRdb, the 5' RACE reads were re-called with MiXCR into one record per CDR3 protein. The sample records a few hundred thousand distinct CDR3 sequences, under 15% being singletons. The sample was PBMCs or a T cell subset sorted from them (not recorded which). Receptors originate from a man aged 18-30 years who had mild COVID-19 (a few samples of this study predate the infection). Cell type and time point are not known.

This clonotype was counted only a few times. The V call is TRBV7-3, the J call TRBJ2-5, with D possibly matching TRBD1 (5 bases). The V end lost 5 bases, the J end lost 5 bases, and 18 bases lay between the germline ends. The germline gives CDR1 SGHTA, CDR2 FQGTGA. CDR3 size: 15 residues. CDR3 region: CASSRSSRAWETQYF. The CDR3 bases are TGTGCCAGCAGCCGCTCAAGCAGGGCGTGGGAGACCCAGTACTTC.

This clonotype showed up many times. The CDR3 loop is CASSSADLGSYEQYF. The CDR3 DNA follows: TGTGCCAGCAGCTCGGCAGACTTGGGCTCCTACGAGCAGTACTTC. This sequence joins TRBV7-2 and TRBJ2-7, with D uncertain. The germline V and J ends were trimmed by 4 bases and 0 bases, with 13 bases remaining between them. The CDR3 runs 15 residues. Germline CDR1 reads SGHTA; CDR2 reads FQGNSA.

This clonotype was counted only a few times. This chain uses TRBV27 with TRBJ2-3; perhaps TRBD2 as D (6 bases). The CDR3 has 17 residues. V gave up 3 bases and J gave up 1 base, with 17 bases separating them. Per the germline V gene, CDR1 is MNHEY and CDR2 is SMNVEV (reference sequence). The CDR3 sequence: CASSLFGGEGGTDTQYF. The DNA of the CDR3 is TGTGCCAGCAGTTTGTTCGGGGGAGAAGGTGGCACAGATACGCAGTATTTT.

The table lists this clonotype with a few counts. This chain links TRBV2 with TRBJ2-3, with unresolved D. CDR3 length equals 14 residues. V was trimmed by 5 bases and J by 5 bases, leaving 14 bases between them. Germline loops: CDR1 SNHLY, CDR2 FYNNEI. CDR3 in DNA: TGTGCCAGCAGTCACCCCATCCGCGGAGATACGCAGTATTTT. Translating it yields CASSHPIRGDTQYF.

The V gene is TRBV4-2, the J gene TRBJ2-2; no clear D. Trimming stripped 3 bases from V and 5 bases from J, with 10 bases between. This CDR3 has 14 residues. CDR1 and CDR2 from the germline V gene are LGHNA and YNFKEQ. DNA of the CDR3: TGTGCCAGCAGCCAGGAACATAGAACCGGGGAGCTGTTTTTT. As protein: CASSQEHRTGELFF.

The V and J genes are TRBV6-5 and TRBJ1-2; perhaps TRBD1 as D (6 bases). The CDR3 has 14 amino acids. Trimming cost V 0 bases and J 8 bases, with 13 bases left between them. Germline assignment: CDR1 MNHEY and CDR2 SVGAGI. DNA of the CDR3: TGTGCCAGCAGTTACTCGGGGGGCCTCCTAGGCTACACCTTC. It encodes CASSYSGGLLGYTF.

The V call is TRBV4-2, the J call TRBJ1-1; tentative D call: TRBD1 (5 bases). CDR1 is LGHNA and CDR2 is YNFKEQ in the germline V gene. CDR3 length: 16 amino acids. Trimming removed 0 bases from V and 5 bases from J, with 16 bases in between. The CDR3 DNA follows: TGTGCCAGCAGCCAAGATGAAAGGGTGGGGGGGACTGAAGCTTTCTTT. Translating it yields CASSQDERVGGTEAFF.

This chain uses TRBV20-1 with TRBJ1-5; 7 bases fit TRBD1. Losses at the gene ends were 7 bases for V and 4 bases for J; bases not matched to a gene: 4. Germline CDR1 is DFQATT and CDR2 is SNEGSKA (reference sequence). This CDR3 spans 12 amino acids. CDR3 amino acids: CSGSTGNQPQHF. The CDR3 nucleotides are TGCAGTGGATCGACAGGGAATCAGCCCCAGCATTTT.

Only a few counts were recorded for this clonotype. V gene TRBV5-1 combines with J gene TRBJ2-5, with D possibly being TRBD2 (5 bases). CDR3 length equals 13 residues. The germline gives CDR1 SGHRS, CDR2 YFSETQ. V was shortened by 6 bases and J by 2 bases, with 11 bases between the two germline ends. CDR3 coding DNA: TGCGCCAGCAACTCGGGGTCGCAAGAGACCCAGTACTTC. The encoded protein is CASNSGSQETQYF.

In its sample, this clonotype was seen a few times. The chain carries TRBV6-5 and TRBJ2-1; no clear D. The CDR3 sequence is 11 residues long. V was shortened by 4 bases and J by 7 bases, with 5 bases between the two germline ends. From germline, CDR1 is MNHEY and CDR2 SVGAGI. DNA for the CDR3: TGTGCCAGCAGTTCCAGAAATGAGCAGTTCTTC. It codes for CASSSRNEQFF.

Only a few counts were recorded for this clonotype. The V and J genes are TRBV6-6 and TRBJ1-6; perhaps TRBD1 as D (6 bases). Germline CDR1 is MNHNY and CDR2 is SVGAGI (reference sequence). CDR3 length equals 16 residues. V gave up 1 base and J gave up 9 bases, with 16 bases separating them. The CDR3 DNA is TGTGCCAGCAGTTACTTGGCAGGGGATTTGGGTTCACCCCTCCACTTT. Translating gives CASSYLAGDLGSPLHF.

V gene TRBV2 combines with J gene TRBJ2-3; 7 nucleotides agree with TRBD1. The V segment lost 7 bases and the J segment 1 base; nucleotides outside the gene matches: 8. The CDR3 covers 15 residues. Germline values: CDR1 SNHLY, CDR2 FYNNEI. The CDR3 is CASTWRGGGTDTQYF. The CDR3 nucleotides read TGTGCCAGCACTTGGAGAGGGGGCGGCACAGATACGCAGTATTTT.

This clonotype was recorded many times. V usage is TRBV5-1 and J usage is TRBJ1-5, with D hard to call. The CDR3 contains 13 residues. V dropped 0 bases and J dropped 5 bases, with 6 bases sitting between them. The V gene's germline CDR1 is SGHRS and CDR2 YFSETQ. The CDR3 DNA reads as TGCGCCAGCAGCTTGGATGCAGATCAGCCCCAGCATTTT. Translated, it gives CASSLDADQPQHF.

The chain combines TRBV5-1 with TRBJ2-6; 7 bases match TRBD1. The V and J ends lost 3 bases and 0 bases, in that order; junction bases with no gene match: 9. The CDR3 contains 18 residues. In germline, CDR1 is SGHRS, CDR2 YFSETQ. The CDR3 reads CASSSPTGAYSGANVLTF. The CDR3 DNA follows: TGCGCCAGCAGCTCGCCCACAGGGGCCTACTCTGGGGCCAACGTCCTGACTTTC.

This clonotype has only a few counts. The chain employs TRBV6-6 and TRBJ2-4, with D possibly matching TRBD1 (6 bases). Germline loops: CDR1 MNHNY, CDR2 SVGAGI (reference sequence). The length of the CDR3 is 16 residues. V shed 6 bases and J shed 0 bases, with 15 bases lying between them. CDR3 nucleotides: TGTGCCAGCAGAGCCGACAGGACGCTAGCCAAAAACATTCAGTACTTC. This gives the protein CASRADRTLAKNIQYF.

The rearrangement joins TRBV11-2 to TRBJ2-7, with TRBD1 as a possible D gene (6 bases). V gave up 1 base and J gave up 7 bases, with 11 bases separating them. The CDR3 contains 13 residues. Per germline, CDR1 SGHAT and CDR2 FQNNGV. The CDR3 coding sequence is TGTGCCAGCAGCTTAGGACAGGTCCTGGAGCAGTACTTC. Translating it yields CASSLGQVLEQYF.

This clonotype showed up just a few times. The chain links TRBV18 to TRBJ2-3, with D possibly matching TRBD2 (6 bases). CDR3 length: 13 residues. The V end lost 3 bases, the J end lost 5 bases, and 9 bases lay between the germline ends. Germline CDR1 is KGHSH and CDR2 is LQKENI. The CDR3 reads CASSPLGGDTQYF. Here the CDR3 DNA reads TGTGCCAGCTCACCGTTGGGAGGAGATACGCAGTATTTT. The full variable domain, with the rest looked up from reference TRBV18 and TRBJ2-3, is NAGVMQNPRHLVRRRGQEARLRCSPMKGHSHVYWYRQLPEEGLKFMVYLQKENIIDESGMPKERFSAEFPKEGPSILRIQQVVRGDSAAYFCASSPLGGDTQYFGPGTRLTVL.

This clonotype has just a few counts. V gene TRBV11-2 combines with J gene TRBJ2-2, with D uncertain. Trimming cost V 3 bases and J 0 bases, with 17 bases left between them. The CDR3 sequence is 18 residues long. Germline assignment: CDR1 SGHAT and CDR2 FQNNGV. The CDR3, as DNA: TGTGCCAGCAGCTTTGGGGTTCGCGGCTTTGCGAACACCGGGGAGCTGTTTTTT. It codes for CASSFGVRGFANTGELFF.

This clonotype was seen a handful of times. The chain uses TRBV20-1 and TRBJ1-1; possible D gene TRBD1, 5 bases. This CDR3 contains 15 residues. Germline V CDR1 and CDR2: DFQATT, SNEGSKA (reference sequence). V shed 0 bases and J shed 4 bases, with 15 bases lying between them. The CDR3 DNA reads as TGCAGTGCTAGAGACGGTGGTTGGGGGACCACTGAAGCTTTCTTT. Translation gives CSARDGGWGTTEAFF.

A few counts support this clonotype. Here the CDR3 DNA reads TGCGCCAGCAGCTACACCTCGAAAGGGGATACGCAGTATTTT. The encoded protein is CASSYTSKGDTQYF. The V call is TRBV5-1, the J call TRBJ2-3; D is ambiguous. V was cut by 3 bases and J by 6 bases, with 14 bases left in between. Germline values: CDR1 SGHRS, CDR2 YFSETQ. The CDR3 extends over 14 amino acids.

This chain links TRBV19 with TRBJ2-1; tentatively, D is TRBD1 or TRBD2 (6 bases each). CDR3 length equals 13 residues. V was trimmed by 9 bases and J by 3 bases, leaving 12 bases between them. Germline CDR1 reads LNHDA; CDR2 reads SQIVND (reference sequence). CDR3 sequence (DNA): TGTGCCAGCGCGGGACAACGCTACAATGAGCAGTTCTTC. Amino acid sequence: CASAGQRYNEQFF.

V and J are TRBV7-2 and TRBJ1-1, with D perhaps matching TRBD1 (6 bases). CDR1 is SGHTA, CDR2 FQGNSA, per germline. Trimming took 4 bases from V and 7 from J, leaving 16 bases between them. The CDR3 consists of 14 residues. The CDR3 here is CASSSSPGAVEAFF. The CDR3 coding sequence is TGTGCCAGCAGCTCATCACCAGGGGCGGTTGAAGCTTTCTTT.

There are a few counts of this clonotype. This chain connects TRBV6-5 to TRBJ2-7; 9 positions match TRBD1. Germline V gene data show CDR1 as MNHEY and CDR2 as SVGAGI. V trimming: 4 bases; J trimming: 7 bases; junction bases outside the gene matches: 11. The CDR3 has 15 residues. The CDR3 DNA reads TGTGCCAGCAGTTGGTCCTTAGGACAGGGGAAAGAGCAGTACTTC. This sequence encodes CASSWSLGQGKEQYF.